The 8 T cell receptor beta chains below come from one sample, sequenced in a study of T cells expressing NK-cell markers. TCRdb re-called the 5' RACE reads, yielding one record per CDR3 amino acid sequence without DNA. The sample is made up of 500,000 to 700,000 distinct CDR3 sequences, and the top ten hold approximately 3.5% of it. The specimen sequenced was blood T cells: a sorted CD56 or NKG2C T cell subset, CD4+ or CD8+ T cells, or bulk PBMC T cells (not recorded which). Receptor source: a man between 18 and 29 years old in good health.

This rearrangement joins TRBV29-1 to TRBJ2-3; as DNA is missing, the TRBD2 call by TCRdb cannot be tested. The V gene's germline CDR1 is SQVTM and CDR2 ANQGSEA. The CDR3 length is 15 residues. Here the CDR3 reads CSVGGTVTSTDTQYF.

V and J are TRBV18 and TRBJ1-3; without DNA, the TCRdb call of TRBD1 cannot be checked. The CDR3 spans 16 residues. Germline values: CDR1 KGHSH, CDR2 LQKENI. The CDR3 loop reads CASSPQQGASGNTIYF. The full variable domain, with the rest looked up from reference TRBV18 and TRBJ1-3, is NAGVMQNPRHLVRRRGQEARLRCSPMKGHSHVYWYRQLPEEGLKFMVYLQKENIIDESGMPKERFSAEFPKEGPSILRIQQVVRGDSAAYFCASSPQQGASGNTIYFGEGSWLTVV.

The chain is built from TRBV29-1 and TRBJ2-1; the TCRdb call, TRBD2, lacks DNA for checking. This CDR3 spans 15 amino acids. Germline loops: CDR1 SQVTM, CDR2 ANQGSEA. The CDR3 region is CSVVGLAGGPGEQFF.

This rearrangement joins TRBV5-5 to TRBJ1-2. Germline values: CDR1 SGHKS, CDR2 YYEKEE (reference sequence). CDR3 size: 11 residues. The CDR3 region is CASRRLYGYTF.

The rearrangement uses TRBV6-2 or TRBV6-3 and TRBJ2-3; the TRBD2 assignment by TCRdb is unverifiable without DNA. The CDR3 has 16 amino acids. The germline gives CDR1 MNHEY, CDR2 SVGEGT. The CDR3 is CASSSSAGARGDTQYF.

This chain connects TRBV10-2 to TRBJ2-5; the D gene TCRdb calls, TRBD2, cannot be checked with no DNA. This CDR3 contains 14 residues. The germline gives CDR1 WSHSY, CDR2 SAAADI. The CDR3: CASRSRDFQETQYF.

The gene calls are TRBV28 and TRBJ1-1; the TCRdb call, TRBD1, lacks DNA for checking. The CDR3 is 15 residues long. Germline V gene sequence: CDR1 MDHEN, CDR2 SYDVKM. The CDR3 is CASSLVGQRGTEAFF.

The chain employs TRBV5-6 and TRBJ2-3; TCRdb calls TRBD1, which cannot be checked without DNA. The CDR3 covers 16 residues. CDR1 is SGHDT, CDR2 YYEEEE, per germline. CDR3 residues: CASSLLPGGGADTQYF. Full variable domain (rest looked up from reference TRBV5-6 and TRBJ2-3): DAGVTQSPTHLIKTRGQQVTLRCSPKSGHDTVSWYQQALGQGPQFIFQYYEEEERQRGNFPDRFSGHQFPNYSSELNVNALLLGDSALYLCASSLLPGGGADTQYFGPGTRLTVL.